The entry below gives a single T cell receptor (beta chain) sequence along with its context. The sample originates from a study of blood T cell repertoires in COVID-19. Study information: Researchers got acute and convalescent COVID-19 samples from the United States, Italy and Spain. In each case, the material was cDNA or gDNA derived from T cells, B-cell-depleted T cells, or PBMCs.

As processed by the authors: Estimation of nucleated cell counts was performed using reference gene primer amplification. The repertoire was sequenced with immunoSEQ multiplex PCR; TCRdb's copy has only in-frame clones and lacks some. The V and J calls and the clone size are those of that table, but D and trimming were determined from the DNA. The sample consists of about 320,000 clones, 85% of them appearing once. Germline trimming cut 3 bases from V and 4 bases from J; bases unmatched to any gene: 12. Per the germline V gene, CDR1 is SGHTS and CDR2 is YDEGEE. The CDR3 loop spans 17 amino acids. Source material: peripheral blood. This chain links TRBV5-8 with TRBJ2-5, with TRBD2 matching 10 bases. The TCR comes from a human donor in a cohort sampled during active COVID-19. The CDR3 DNA reads TGTGCCAGCAGCTCGGGATCGGCTAGCGGGGGATTAGAGACCCAGTACTTC. Protein: CASSSGSASGGLETQYF.